The rows below give T cell receptor beta chains drawn from one sample of a study of blood T cells in healthy people across ages. TCRdb re-called the 5' RACE reads through MiXCR, storing one row per CDR3 protein. The sample has roughly 730,000 distinct CDR3 sequences, 56% seen once. Source material: blood. The source is a man aged 35 to 55 in good health. CDR3s include the opening cysteine and the closing phenylalanine or tryptophan. A D gene is named only where the DNA matches it firmly. Size is stated for part of the rows, as once, few or many counts, or as a class when the clone is expanded.

D	V	J	size	CDR3	DNA
TRBD1	TRBV13	TRBJ1-5	NA	CASSRGQLNQPQHF	TGTGCCAGCAGCCGGGGACAGCTCAATCAGCCCCAGCATTTT
NA	TRBV3-1	TRBJ1-4	few	CASSPKTDEKLFF	TGTGCCAGCAGCCCAAAAACGGATGAAAAACTGTTTTTT
NA	TRBV10-3	TRBJ2-7	NA	CAINEGPGTYEQYF	TGTGCCATCAACGAGGGGCCCGGTACCTACGAGCAGTACTTC
NA	TRBV20-1	TRBJ1-1	NA	CSASYAFF	TGCAGTGCTAGTTACGCTTTCTTT
TRBD1	TRBV24-1	TRBJ2-3	few	CATSAPGQGADTQYF	TGTGCCACCAGTGCCCCGGGACAGGGGGCAGATACGCAGTATTTT
NA	TRBV4-2	TRBJ1-5	few	CASSLYEAGPNQPQHF	TGTGCCAGCAGCCTCTACGAGGCAGGTCCCAATCAGCCCCAGCATTTT
TRBD1	TRBV9	TRBJ2-5	NA	CASSVVGQSQETQYF	TGTGCCAGCAGCGTGGTGGGACAGTCACAAGAGACCCAGTACTTC
NA	TRBV29-1	TRBJ2-1	once	CSVGAGTASSYNEQFF	TGCAGCGTTGGCGCAGGGACGGCGAGCTCCTACAATGAGCAGTTCTTC
NA	TRBV4-3	TRBJ2-3	NA	CASSQGPVSDTQYF	TGCGCCAGCAGCCAAGGGCCAGTCTCAGATACGCAGTATTTT
NA	TRBV7-9	TRBJ2-5	NA	CASSPLAGLHQETQYF	TGTGCCAGCAGTCCATTAGCAGGACTCCACCAAGAGACCCAGTACTTC
NA	TRBV11-2	TRBJ2-4	few	CASSFPLAKNIQYF	TGTGCCAGCAGCTTTCCCCTAGCCAAAAACATTCAGTACTTC
NA	TRBV5-1	TRBJ2-3	few	CASSSPGTTSTDTQYF	TGCGCCAGCAGTTCTCCCGGGACAACTAGCACAGATACGCAGTATTTT
NA	TRBV27	TRBJ1-2	NA	CASSLYGLGSGYGYTF	TGTGCCAGCAGTTTATATGGGCTGGGGAGCGGCTATGGCTACACCTTC
NA	TRBV6-1	TRBJ1-6	NA	CASSTWTGTLRRDSPLHF	TGTGCCAGCAGTACCTGGACCGGGACCCTACGTCGGGATTCACCCCTCCACTTT
NA	TRBV3-1	TRBJ2-7	NA	CASSQTASVDYEQYF	TGTGCCAGCAGCCAGACGGCTAGCGTAGACTACGAGCAGTACTTC
TRBD2	TRBV7-2	TRBJ2-5	NA	CASSRLAGVQETQYF	TGTGCCAGCAGCCGACTAGCGGGGGTTCAAGAGACCCAGTACTTC
TRBD2	TRBV6-1	TRBJ2-3	NA	CASRMGLAGGRSTDTQYF	TGTGCCAGCAGGATGGGACTAGCGGGGGGGCGCAGCACAGATACGCAGTATTTT